A single sample gave rise to the 3 T cell receptor beta chains below, sequenced in a study of blood T cells in healthy people across ages. Primed by a sample-barcoded 5' primer and a J-beta primer mix, a second PCR proceeded for roughly 6 to 12 cycles. One entry per CDR3 protein results from TCRdb running MiXCR on the 5' RACE reads. Of about 1.7 million distinct CDR3 sequences listed, roughly 27% are singletons. Sequencing was performed on blood. These receptors were obtained from a woman in her 30s in good health.

Only a few counts were recorded for this clonotype. The chain joins TRBV5-1 to TRBJ2-5, with D tentatively TRBD1 or TRBD2 (7 bases each). Trimming pared 4 bases from V and 11 bases from J, leaving 27 bases between. Germline V CDR1 and CDR2: SGHRS, YFSETQ. The CDR3 spans 16 residues. CDR3 region: CASSTGSGTVGGEQYF. The DNA of the CDR3 is TGCGCCAGCAGCACCGGCAGCGGGACAGTGGGGGGAGAGCAGTACTTC.

In this sample, this clonotype turned up a few times. The rearrangement links TRBV20-1 to TRBJ2-4, with a possible D match to TRBD2 (6 bases). TRBJ2-7 matches the DNA end more closely, so the J call is doubtful. Germline V gives CDR1 DFQATT, CDR2 SNEGSKA (reference sequence). The CDR3 length is 12 residues. CDR3 sequence: CSAKGGVYEQYF. The CDR3 DNA reads as TGCAGTGCTAAGGGCGGGGTATACGAGCAGTACTTC.

This clonotype was counted only a few times. V gene TRBV6-6 combines with J gene TRBJ1-2; 7 bases map to TRBD1. Germline V gene data show CDR1 as MNHNY and CDR2 as SVGAGI (reference sequence). V gave up 5 bases and J gave up 5 bases; unmatched junction bases: 14. The CDR3 covers 16 residues. CDR3 amino acids: CASSSRDSRLNYGYTF. DNA for the CDR3: TGTGCCAGCAGTAGCCGGGACAGCCGACTCAATTATGGCTACACCTTC.